Listed below are T cell receptor beta chains from one sample, sequenced in a study of T cell responses to AZD1222 COVID-19 vaccine. Sequenced by immunoSEQ multiplex PCR; TCRdb stores in-frame clones only, minus some. The sample records about 45,000 clones, around four fifths being singletons. Sequencing used peripheral blood, obtained 28 days after the second dose of the MenACWY control vaccine. These receptors all come from an adult who received the MenACWY meningococcal vaccine as a control. Each CDR3 is given with its conserved first and last residue. D genes are given only for firm matches. Not every row has a clone size; where given, it reads once, few, many or a size class.

V,size,J,D,DNA,CDR3
TRBV5-1,-,TRBJ1-1,-,TGCGCCAGCAGCTCCGGGGGGAGTAGGAACACTGAAGCTTTCTTT,CASSSGGSRNTEAFF
TRBV28,-,TRBJ1-6,-,TGTGCCAGCAGTTTACCGGGGAATAGGAATTCACCCCTCCACTTT,CASSLPGNRNSPLHF
TRBV20-1,-,TRBJ2-2,TRBD2,TGCAGTGCTAGTTCTACTAGCGCGCTCACCGGGGAGCTGTTTTTT,CSASSTSALTGELFF
TRBV15,-,TRBJ1-6,-,TGTGCCACCAGCAGAGTTGGCGGGAGCTCCTATAATTCACCCCTCCACTTT,CATSRVGGSSYNSPLHF
TRBV2,-,TRBJ1-1,-,TGTGCCAGCAGTTGGGAAGGGTCCCTGAACACTGAAGCTTTCTTT,CASSWEGSLNTEAFF
TRBV19,-,TRBJ1-1,-,TGTGCCAGTAGTATCTCGACAGTGAACACTGAAGCTTTCTTT,CASSISTVNTEAFF
TRBV9,-,TRBJ2-7,TRBD1,TGTGCCAGCAGCGTCGGGACAGCCACTTCCTACGAGCAGTACTTC,CASSVGTATSYEQYF
TRBV2,few,TRBJ1-1,-,TGTGCCAGCAGTGGCGGCACTGAAGCTTTCTTT,CASSGGTEAFF
TRBV6-6,-,TRBJ1-6,-,TGTGCCAGCAGGGGGGCCTCCTATAATTCACCCCTCCACTTT,CASRGASYNSPLHF
TRBV6-5,-,TRBJ2-5,TRBD1,TGTGCCAGCAGCAACGGACAGGGTGCAATAACCCAGTACTTC,CASSNGQGAITQYF
TRBV30,-,TRBJ1-2,TRBD1,TGTGCCTGGAAAAGGGGGCAGGGGAACTATGGCTACACCTTC,CAWKRGQGNYGYTF
TRBV2,-,TRBJ2-5,-,TGTGCCAGCAGTGAAGCGGGCCAAGAGACCCAGTACTTC,CASSEAGQETQYF
TRBV12-3/TRBV12-4,large,TRBJ1-4,-,TGTGCCAGCAGTCCGGGCAATGAAAAACTGTTTTTT,CASSPGNEKLFF
TRBV11-2,-,TRBJ2-7,-,TGTGCCAGCAGCCTAGGGGTACGGAGGGTGGGCTACGAGCAGTACTTC,CASSLGVRRVGYEQYF
TRBV19,-,TRBJ2-7,TRBD1,TGTGCCAGTAGTTCCCGGGACAGGGTACAGACGGGAGACGAGCAGTACTTC,CASSSRDRVQTGDEQYF
TRBV7-9,once,TRBJ1-4,-,TGTGCCAGCGGAAGACGGGCAACTAATGAAAAACTGTTTTTT,CASGRRATNEKLFF